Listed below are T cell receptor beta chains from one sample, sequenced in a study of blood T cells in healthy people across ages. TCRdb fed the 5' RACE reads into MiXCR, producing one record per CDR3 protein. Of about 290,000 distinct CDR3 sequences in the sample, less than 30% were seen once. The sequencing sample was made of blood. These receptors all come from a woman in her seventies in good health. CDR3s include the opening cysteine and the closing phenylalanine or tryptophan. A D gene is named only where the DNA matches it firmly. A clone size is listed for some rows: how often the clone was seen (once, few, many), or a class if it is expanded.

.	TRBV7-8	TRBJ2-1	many	CASSMGLLSYNEQFF	TGTGCCAGCAGCATGGGACTCCTATCCTACAATGAGCAGTTCTTC
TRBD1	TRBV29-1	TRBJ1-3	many	CSVAYRGLSGNTIYF	TGCAGCGTAGCTTACAGGGGGTTATCTGGAAACACCATATATTTT
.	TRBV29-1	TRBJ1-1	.	CSVYLTTKNTEAFF	TGCAGCGTTTACCTCACAACTAAGAACACTGAAGCTTTCTTT
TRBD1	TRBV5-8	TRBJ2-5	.	CASSFGQGQQETQYF	TGTGCCAGCAGCTTCGGACAGGGACAGCAAGAGACCCAGTACTTC
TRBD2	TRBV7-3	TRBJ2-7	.	CASSPGGVSEQYF	TGTGCCAGCAGCCCGGGGGGGGTTAGCGAGCAGTACTTC
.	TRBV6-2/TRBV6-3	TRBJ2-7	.	CASSYGRPYEQYF	TGTGCCAGCAGTTACGGGCGACCCTACGAGCAGTACTTC
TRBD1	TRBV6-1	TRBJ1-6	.	CASTEQGNLNSPLHF	TGTGCCAGCACCGAACAGGGGAACTTGAATTCACCCCTCCACTTT
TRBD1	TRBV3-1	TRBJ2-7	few	CASSQANWGQVAYEQYF	TGTGCCAGCAGCCAAGCTAATTGGGGACAGGTGGCCTACGAGCAGTACTTC
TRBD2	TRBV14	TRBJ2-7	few	CASSRVSGSPYEQYF	TGTGCCAGCAGCCGGGTAAGCGGGAGCCCCTACGAGCAGTACTTC
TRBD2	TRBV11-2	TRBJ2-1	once	CASSLGLAGTNEQLF	TGTGCCAGCAGCTTAGGACTAGCGGGAACGAATGAGCAGCTCTTC
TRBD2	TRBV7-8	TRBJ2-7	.	CASSPGARLAASSYEQYF	TGTGCCAGCAGCCCTGGGGCCAGACTAGCGGCGAGCTCCTACGAGCAGTACTTC
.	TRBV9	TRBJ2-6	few	CASSVELETFLTF	TGTGCCAGCAGCGTAGAGTTAGAGACGTTCCTGACTTTC